These 17 T cell receptor beta chains originate from one sample sequenced in a study of T-cell reconstitution after alpha-beta-depleted transplantation in children (dated by TCRdb to the mid-2010s). To prepare the library, PCR was applied. This sample was sequenced with an Illumina HiSeq 2500. TCR libraries were prepared with molecular barcoding, using unique molecular identifiers to normalize TCRbeta repertoire quantification. TCRdb itself trimmed the public reads at Q25 with fastp, ran MiXCR and retained productive beta chains. Every entry covers one CDR3 protein and lists the most common genes and DNA from its rows. A total of approximately 240,000 distinct CDR3 sequences appear in this sample, about 9.5% of them only once. The top ten clones comprise approximately 6.6% of the sample. This sample comprised PBMCs from the stem cell graft donor, obtained from the stem cell graft. The receptors shown here come from a human donor who donated a stem cell graft to a child with acute lymphoblastic leukemia.

This clonotype was found a few times. The CDR3 bases are TGCAGCGTGTACGACAGGGGACGGGAAAAACTGTTTTTT. Translating gives CSVYDRGREKLFF. The chain couples TRBV29-1 to TRBJ1-4; TRBD1 matches 8 bases. This CDR3 region has 13 residues. Trimming took 6 bases from V and 8 from J; bases not matched to a gene: 8. The germline gives CDR1 SQVTM, CDR2 ANQGSEA.

The rearrangement joins TRBV3-1 to TRBJ1-6; D uncertain. V lost 2 bases and J 2 bases, leaving 7 bases between the germline ends. CDR3 length: 15 residues. Germline V gives CDR1 LGHDT, CDR2 YNNKEL (reference sequence). CDR3 nucleotide sequence: TGTGCCAGCAGCCAAATCCGGGCCTATAATTCACCCCTCCACTTT. This gives the protein CASSQIRAYNSPLHF.

This clonotype was seen many times. The chain employs TRBV5-1 and TRBJ2-5; D assignment may be TRBD1 or TRBD2 (5 bases each). This CDR3 has 16 amino acids. The germline V gene has CDR1 SGHRS and CDR2 YFSETQ. The ends were cut back, 4 bases at V and 2 bases at J, with 18 bases in the middle. CDR3 residues: CASSPTGRAGQETQYF. Here the CDR3 DNA reads TGCGCCAGCAGCCCCACGGGACGGGCAGGACAAGAGACCCAGTACTTC.

The sample holds many counts of this clonotype. The rearrangement uses TRBV6-5 and TRBJ2-3, with a tentative D call TRBD1 (5 bases). Looked up from germline, CDR1 is MNHEY and CDR2 is SVGAGI. This CDR3 has 15 amino acids. V lost 0 bases and J 1 base, leaving 8 bases between the germline ends. This CDR3 reads CASSYSGLGTDTQYF. The CDR3 DNA sequence: TGTGCCAGCAGTTACTCGGGGCTAGGCACAGATACGCAGTATTTT.

The chain links TRBV7-9 to TRBJ2-3, with 7 bases matching TRBD1. The CDR3 contains 16 residues. Germline CDR1 is SEHNR and CDR2 is FQNEAQ (reference sequence). The ends lost 4 bases at V and 2 bases at J; junction bases unmatched: 9. CDR3 sequence reads: CASSSPDRANTDTQYF. The CDR3 DNA follows: TGTGCCAGCAGCTCGCCCGACAGGGCCAACACAGATACGCAGTATTTT.

This clonotype was counted many times. The chain uses TRBV6-4 and TRBJ1-5; D is unresolved. The germline V gene has CDR1 MRHNA and CDR2 SNTAGT. CDR3 length: 13 residues. Trimming removed 7 bases at V and 1 base at J, with 8 bases between. The CDR3 protein is CASIGESNQPQHF. As DNA, the CDR3 is TGTGCCAGCATTGGGGAAAGCAATCAGCCCCAGCATTTT.

This chain uses TRBV6-6 with TRBJ2-7; TRBD1 aligns across 8 bases. This CDR3 comprises 16 residues. Trimming took 2 bases from V and 5 from J; bases not matched to a gene: 11. Germline-derived CDR1 and CDR2 are MNHNY and SVGAGI (reference sequence). CDR3 sequence (DNA): TGTGCCAGCAGTTACATCGGACAGGGCCCTGGCCACGAGCAGTACTTC. This translates into CASSYIGQGPGHEQYF.

This sequence joins TRBV10-3 and TRBJ2-5; 8 positions agree with TRBD2. The CDR3 spans 16 residues. Germline V gene sequence: CDR1 ENHRY, CDR2 SYGVKD. Trimming at V came to 6 bases and at J to 5 bases, leaving 14 bases not matched to a gene. CDR3 DNA: TGTGCCATCAGGGCGGGTCAAGAGCGCGGGAGGGAGACCCAGTACTTC. Translation gives CAIRAGQERGRETQYF.

V is TRBV7-7 and J is TRBJ2-1; TRBD2 might be the D (6 bases). Germline CDR1 SSHAT, CDR2 FNYEAQ (reference sequence). The V and J ends lost 4 bases and 4 bases respectively, with 8 bases between them. This CDR3 has 13 residues. The CDR3 DNA follows: TGTGCCAGCAGCTCGGGGGTATACAATGAGCAGTTCTTC. It codes for CASSSGVYNEQFF. Together with reference TRBV7-7 and TRBJ2-1, the CDR3 gives the full variable domain: GAGVSQSPRYKVTKRGQDVTLRCDPISSHATLYWYQQALGQGPEFLTYFNYEAQPDKSGLPSDRFSAERPEGSISTLTIQRTEQRDSAMYRCASSSGVYNEQFFGPGTRLTVL.

The table lists this clonotype with many counts. The chain employs TRBV15 and TRBJ2-7; 10 bases are a match to TRBD1. With V trimmed by 1 base and J by 6 bases, 6 bases remained unmatched. The CDR3 runs 15 residues. Germline V CDR1 and CDR2: LNHNV, YYDKDF (reference sequence). The CDR3 loop is CATSRVGQGDSEQYF. The CDR3 coding sequence is TGTGCCACCAGCAGAGTTGGACAGGGGGACTCCGAGCAGTACTTC.

The chain has TRBV27 and TRBJ2-6; no clear D. Trimming removed 2 bases at V and 2 bases at J, with 4 bases between. CDR1 MNHEY and CDR2 SMNVEV come from the germline V gene (reference sequence). The CDR3 has 14 amino acids. The chain's CDR3 is CASSLGTGANVLTF. The CDR3 DNA reads as TGTGCCAGCAGTTTAGGGACTGGGGCCAACGTCCTGACTTTC.

This clonotype was counted many times. The chain has TRBV5-1 and TRBJ2-1; TRBD2 agrees at 13 bases. This CDR3 contains 15 residues. V dropped 4 bases and J dropped 5; count of bases not matched to a gene: 3. In germline, CDR1 is SGHRS, CDR2 YFSETQ. The CDR3 region has the DNA TGCGCCAGCAGCGCGGGACTAGCGGGAAACAATGAGCAGTTCTTC. Its translation is CASSAGLAGNNEQFF.

The V and J genes are TRBV10-3 and TRBJ2-1, with 7 bases that match TRBD1. There are 17 residues in the CDR3. Per germline, CDR1 ENHRY and CDR2 SYGVKD. With 2 bases clipped from V and 0 bases from J, the junction kept 7 bases outside the gene matches. CDR3 loop: CAISEETGASSYNEQFF. CDR3 nucleotides: TGTGCCATCAGTGAGGAAACAGGGGCCAGCTCCTACAATGAGCAGTTCTTC.

This clonotype was seen a handful of times. The V and J genes are TRBV11-3 and TRBJ2-3, with 8 bases that match TRBD2. Germline V gives CDR1 SGHNT, CDR2 YENEEA. V trimming: 4 bases; J trimming: 1 base; junction bases outside the gene matches: 4. The CDR3 is 15 amino acids. CDR3 region: CASSYEAGGTDTQYF. CDR3 bases: TGTGCCAGCAGCTACGAAGCGGGGGGCACAGATACGCAGTATTTT.

In DNA form, the CDR3 reads TGTGCCAGCAGCCAAAGAGTGGGGCAGGGGGCTTACAATGAGCAGTTCTTC. This encodes CASSQRVGQGAYNEQFF. The chain uses TRBV14 and TRBJ2-1; TRBD1 aligns across 8 bases. V shed 2 bases and J 4 bases; nucleotides not matched to a gene: 10. This CDR3 has 17 amino acids. Germline loops: CDR1 SGHDN, CDR2 FVKESK.

This clonotype was seen a few times. V usage is TRBV7-9 and J usage is TRBJ1-2; D gene ambiguous. The germline gives CDR1 SEHNR, CDR2 FQNEAQ (reference sequence). With 1 base removed from V and 4 bases from J, the gap between germline ends came to 13 bases. This CDR3 contains 15 residues. The CDR3 loop is CASSLDGAATYGYTF. In DNA form, the CDR3 reads TGTGCCAGCAGCTTAGACGGAGCCGCCACCTATGGCTACACCTTC.

Concerning this clonotype: A clone one base away is much larger, so this may be a read error. The gene calls are TRBV3-1 and TRBJ2-5; D perhaps matches TRBD1 (8 bases). This CDR3 comprises 14 residues. Per germline, CDR1 LGHDT and CDR2 YNNKEL (reference sequence). The CDR3 sequence is CTSSTHAQGGVQYF. The CDR3 nucleotides read TGTACCAGCAGCACACACGCACAGGGGGGGGTCCAGTACTTC.